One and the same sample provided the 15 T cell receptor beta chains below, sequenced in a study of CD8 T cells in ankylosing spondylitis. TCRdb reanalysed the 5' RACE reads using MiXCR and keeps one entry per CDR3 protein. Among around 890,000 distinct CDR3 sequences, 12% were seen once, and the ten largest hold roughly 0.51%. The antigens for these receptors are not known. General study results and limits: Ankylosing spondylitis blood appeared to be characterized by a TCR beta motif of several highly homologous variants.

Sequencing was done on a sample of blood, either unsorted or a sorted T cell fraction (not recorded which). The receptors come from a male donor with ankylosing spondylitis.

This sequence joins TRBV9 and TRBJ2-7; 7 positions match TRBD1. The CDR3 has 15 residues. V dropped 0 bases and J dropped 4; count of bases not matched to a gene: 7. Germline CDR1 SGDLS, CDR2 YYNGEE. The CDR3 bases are TGTGCCAGCAGCGTAGGCCCTGACAGGGCATACGAGCAGTACTTC. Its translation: CASSVGPDRAYEQYF.

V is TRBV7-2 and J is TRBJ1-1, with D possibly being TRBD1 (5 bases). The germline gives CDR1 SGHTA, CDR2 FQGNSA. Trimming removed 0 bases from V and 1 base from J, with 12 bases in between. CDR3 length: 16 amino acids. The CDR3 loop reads CASSLAGTNRNTEAFF. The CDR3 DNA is TGTGCCAGCAGCTTAGCAGGGACGAATAGGAACACTGAAGCTTTCTTT.

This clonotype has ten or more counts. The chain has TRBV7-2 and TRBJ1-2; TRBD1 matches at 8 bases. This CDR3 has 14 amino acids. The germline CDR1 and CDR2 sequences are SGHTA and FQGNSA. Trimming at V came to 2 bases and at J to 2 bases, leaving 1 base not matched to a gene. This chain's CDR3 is CASSLRQGNYGYTF. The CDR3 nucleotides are TGTGCCAGCAGCTTACGACAGGGGAACTATGGCTACACCTTC.

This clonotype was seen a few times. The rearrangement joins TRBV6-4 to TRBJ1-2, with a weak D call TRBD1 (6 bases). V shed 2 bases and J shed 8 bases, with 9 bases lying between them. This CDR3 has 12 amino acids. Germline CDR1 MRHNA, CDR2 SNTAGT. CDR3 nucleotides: TGTGCCAGCAGTGACCAAGGGGGGGGCTACACCTTC. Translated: CASSDQGGGYTF.

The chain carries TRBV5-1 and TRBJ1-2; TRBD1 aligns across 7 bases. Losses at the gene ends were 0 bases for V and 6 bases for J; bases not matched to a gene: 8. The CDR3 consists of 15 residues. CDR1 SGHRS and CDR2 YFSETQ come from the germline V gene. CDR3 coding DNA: TGCGCCAGCAGCTTGGAATACAGGGGCGGTGATGGCTACACCTTC. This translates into CASSLEYRGGDGYTF. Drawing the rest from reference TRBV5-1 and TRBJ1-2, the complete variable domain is KAGVTQTPRYLIKTRGQQVTLSCSPISGHRSVSWYQQTPGQGLQFLFEYFSETQRNKGNFPGRFSGRQFSNSRSEMNVSTLELGDSALYLCASSLEYRGGDGYTFGSGTRLTVV.

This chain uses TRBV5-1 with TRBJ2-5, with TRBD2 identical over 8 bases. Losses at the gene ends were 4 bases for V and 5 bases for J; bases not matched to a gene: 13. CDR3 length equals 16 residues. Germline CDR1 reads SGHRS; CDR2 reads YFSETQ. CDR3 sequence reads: CASSKGPSGSGETQYF. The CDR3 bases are TGCGCCAGCAGCAAGGGACCTAGCGGGTCGGGGGAGACCCAGTACTTC. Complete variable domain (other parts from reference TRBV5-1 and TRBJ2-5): KAGVTQTPRYLIKTRGQQVTLSCSPISGHRSVSWYQQTPGQGLQFLFEYFSETQRNKGNFPGRFSGRQFSNSRSEMNVSTLELGDSALYLCASSKGPSGSGETQYFGPGTRLLVL.

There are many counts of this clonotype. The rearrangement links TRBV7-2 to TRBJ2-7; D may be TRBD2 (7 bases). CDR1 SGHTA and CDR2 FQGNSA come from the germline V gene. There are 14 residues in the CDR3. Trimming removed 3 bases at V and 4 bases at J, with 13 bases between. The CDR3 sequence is CASSLGGGAYEQYF. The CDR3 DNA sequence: TGTGCCAGCAGCTTGGGTGGGGGGGCGTACGAGCAGTACTTC.

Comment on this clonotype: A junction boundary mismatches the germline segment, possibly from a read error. The CDR3 protein is CASSWTGTDTRYF. CDR3 nucleotide sequence: TGTGCCAGCAGTTGGACAGGTACAGATACGCGGTATTTT. The V and J genes are TRBV27 and TRBJ2-3; 7 bases agree with TRBD1. The CDR3 contains 13 residues. In germline, CDR1 is MNHEY, CDR2 SMNVEV (reference sequence).

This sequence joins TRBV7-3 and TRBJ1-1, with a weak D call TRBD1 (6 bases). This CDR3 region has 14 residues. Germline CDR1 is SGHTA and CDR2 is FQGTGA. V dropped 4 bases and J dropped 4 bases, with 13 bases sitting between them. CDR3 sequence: CASSSRGSGTEAFF. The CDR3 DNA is TGTGCCAGCAGCTCCAGGGGTAGTGGCACTGAAGCTTTCTTT. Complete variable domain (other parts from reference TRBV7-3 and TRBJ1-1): GAGVSQTPSNKVTEKGKYVELRCDPISGHTALYWYRQSLGQGPEFLIYFQGTGAADDSGLPNDRFFAVRPEGSVSTLKIQRTERGDSAVYLCASSSRGSGTEAFFGQGTRLTVV.

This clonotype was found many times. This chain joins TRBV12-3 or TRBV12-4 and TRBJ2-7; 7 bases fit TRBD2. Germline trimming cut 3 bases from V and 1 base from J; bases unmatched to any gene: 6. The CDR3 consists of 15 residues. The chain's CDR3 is CASSFGLAESYEQYF. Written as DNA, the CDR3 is TGTGCCAGCAGTTTTGGTCTAGCGGAGTCCTACGAGCAGTACTTC.

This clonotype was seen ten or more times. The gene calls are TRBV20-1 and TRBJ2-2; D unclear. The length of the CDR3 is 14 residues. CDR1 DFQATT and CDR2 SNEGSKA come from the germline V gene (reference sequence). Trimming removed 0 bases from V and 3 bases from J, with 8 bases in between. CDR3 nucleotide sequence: TGCAGTGCTAGAGATCGGGCGTACACCGGGGAGCTGTTTTTT. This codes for CSARDRAYTGELFF.

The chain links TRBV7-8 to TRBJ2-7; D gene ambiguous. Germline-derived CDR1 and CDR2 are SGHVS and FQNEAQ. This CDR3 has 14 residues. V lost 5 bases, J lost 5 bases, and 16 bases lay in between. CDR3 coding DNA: TGTGCCAGCAGCCGTTTTATCTTAGACCACGAGCAGTACTTC. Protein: CASSRFILDHEQYF.

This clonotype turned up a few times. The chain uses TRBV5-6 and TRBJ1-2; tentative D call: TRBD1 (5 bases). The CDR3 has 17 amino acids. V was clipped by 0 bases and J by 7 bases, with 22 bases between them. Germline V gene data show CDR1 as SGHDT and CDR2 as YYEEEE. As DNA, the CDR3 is TGTGCCAGCAGCTTGGCCGGGGATACAGGCCTGTATCGTGGCTACACCTTC. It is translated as CASSLAGDTGLYRGYTF.

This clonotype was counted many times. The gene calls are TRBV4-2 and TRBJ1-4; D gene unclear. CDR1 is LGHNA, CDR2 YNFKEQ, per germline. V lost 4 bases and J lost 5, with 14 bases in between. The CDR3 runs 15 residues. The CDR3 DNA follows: TGTGCCAGCAGCCTCCCGGGCCGACAAAATGAAAAACTGTTTTTT. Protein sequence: CASSLPGRQNEKLFF.

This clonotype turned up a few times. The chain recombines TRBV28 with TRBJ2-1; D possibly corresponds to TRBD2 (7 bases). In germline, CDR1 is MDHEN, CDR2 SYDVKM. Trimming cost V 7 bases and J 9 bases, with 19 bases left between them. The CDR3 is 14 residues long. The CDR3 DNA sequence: TGTGCCAGCAATAGGGGGGGAGAGGGAGGTGAGCAGTTCTTC. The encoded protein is CASNRGGEGGEQFF.